This entry lists 18 T cell receptor beta chains sequenced from one sample in a study of CXCR3-negative and CXCR3-positive naive CD8 T cells. Via 5' RACE with UMI labels, TRB cDNA libraries were prepared. TCRdb re-called the 5' RACE reads, yielding one record per CDR3 amino acid sequence without DNA. The listing contains approximately 10,000 distinct CDR3 sequences. Material for sequencing was naive CXCR3- CD8+ T cells from blood. The subset is: CD45RO-CCR7+CD27+CD95- naive CD8+ T cells lacking CXCR3 (TNR3-). The receptors stem from a human donor in good health. Some clones in this sample may be carry-over from other donors' samples.

This chain links TRBV19 with TRBJ1-1; without DNA, the TCRdb call of TRBD1 cannot be checked. Germline V CDR1 and CDR2: LNHDA, SQIVND (reference sequence). The CDR3 extends over 16 amino acids. CDR3 loop: CASSPGGDHLNTEAFF.

The V and J genes are TRBV28 and TRBJ2-5; TCRdb calls TRBD1, which cannot be checked without DNA. The length of the CDR3 is 19 residues. Germline CDR1 MDHEN, CDR2 SYDVKM. CDR3 residues: CASSLSNQPGTGSRVPQYF.

J is TRBJ2-5 and V is TRBV7-8; lacking DNA, the TRBD2 call made by TCRdb goes unchecked. The germline CDR1 and CDR2 sequences are SGHVS and FQNEAQ. The CDR3 spans 16 residues. The CDR3 sequence is CASSLLSGAGLVDQYF.

This clonotype is classed as medium-sized (0.01 to 0.1%) by frequency. This chain joins TRBV29-1 and TRBJ2-3. Looked up from germline, CDR1 is SQVTM and CDR2 is ANQGSEA. The CDR3 covers 16 residues. The CDR3 loop reads CSVEGREWSGVNTQYF.

The gene calls are TRBV25-1 and TRBJ2-5. The germline V gene has CDR1 MGHDK and CDR2 SYGVNS. CDR3 length: 13 residues. The CDR3 sequence: CASSGWIGETQYF.

This chain joins TRBV27 and TRBJ1-4; as DNA is missing, the TRBD1 call by TCRdb cannot be tested. There are 15 residues in the CDR3. CDR1 is MNHEY and CDR2 is SMNVEV in the germline V gene (reference sequence). CDR3 region: CASSFEGQNNEKLFF.

This clonotype is deemed medium-sized (0.01 to 0.1%) by its frequency. The V gene is TRBV11-2, the J gene TRBJ2-1. Germline CDR1 SGHAT, CDR2 FQNNGV. CDR3 length equals 16 residues. The CDR3 sequence is CASSSPVYTSYNEQFF.

This clonotype is deemed medium-sized by its frequency. The chain uses TRBV25-1 and TRBJ1-2; without DNA, the TCRdb call of TRBD1 cannot be checked. Germline loops: CDR1 MGHDK, CDR2 SYGVNS. There are 16 residues in the CDR3. The CDR3: CASSEPDRELLDGYTF.

J is TRBJ1-2 and V is TRBV25-1; TCRdb gives TRBD1 as the D gene, but with no DNA this cannot be confirmed. Germline CDR1 is MGHDK and CDR2 is SYGVNS. The CDR3 runs to 16 residues. The CDR3 reads CASSEGLLAEHYGYTF.

The chain joins TRBV29-1 to TRBJ2-1; the TCRdb D gene call, TRBD1, has no DNA to confirm it. The CDR3 is 13 residues long. The germline gives CDR1 SQVTM, CDR2 ANQGSEA. The CDR3 is CSVVTGGSYEQFF.

This rearrangement joins TRBV7-9 to TRBJ2-6; the D gene TCRdb calls, TRBD1, cannot be checked with no DNA. The germline CDR1 and CDR2 sequences are SEHNR and FQNEAQ (reference sequence). CDR3 length: 15 amino acids. This CDR3 is CASSLVPPGANVLTF. The full variable domain, rest sourced from reference TRBV7-9 and TRBJ2-6, is DTGVSQNPRHKITKRGQNVTFRCDPISEHNRLYWYRQTLGQGPEFLTYFQNEAQLEKSRLLSDRFSAERPKGSFSTLEIQRTEQGDSAMYLCASSLVPPGANVLTFGAGSRLTVL.

This clonotype is medium-sized by frequency. The chain couples TRBV7-9 to TRBJ2-1; TCRdb reports TRBD2, a call that lacks DNA to check it against. The CDR3 extends over 16 amino acids. Germline CDR1 SEHNR, CDR2 FQNEAQ (reference sequence). The CDR3 spells CASSSDEGPSSFEQFF.

V gene TRBV29-1 combines with J gene TRBJ2-3; TCRdb's assignment of TRBD2 cannot be checked, as there is no DNA. CDR3 length: 15 residues. The germline CDR1 and CDR2 sequences are SQVTM and ANQGSEA. The CDR3 loop is CSVDRQGPSTDTQYF.

The rearrangement links TRBV5-1 to TRBJ2-7; TCRdb lists TRBD1, though no DNA is available to test this call. Per germline, CDR1 SGHRS and CDR2 YFSETQ. CDR3 length: 15 residues. The CDR3 sequence is CASSLTGTADYEQYF. Filled out from reference TRBV5-1 and TRBJ2-7, the complete variable domain reads KAGVTQTPRYLIKTRGQQVTLSCSPISGHRSVSWYQQTPGQGLQFLFEYFSETQRNKGNFPGRFSGRQFSNSRSEMNVSTLELGDSALYLCASSLTGTADYEQYFGPGTRLTVT.

V and J are TRBV29-1 and TRBJ1-5. CDR3 length: 14 residues. Germline loops: CDR1 SQVTM, CDR2 ANQGSEA. The CDR3 loop reads CSVEYLYSNQPQHF.

This chain connects TRBV29-1 to TRBJ2-1; the TRBD2 assignment by TCRdb is unverifiable without DNA. The length of the CDR3 is 14 residues. The germline V gene encodes CDR1 SQVTM and CDR2 ANQGSEA. CDR3 in amino acids: CSVVRADLVNEQFF.

The chain has TRBV5-1 and TRBJ1-1. There are 15 residues in the CDR3. The germline V gene encodes CDR1 SGHRS and CDR2 YFSETQ. CDR3: CASSLGDSMNTEAFF. Using reference TRBV5-1 and TRBJ1-1 for the parts outside the CDR3, the full variable domain is KAGVTQTPRYLIKTRGQQVTLSCSPISGHRSVSWYQQTPGQGLQFLFEYFSETQRNKGNFPGRFSGRQFSNSRSEMNVSTLELGDSALYLCASSLGDSMNTEAFFGQGTRLTVV.

The gene calls are TRBV6-1 and TRBJ2-6; the D call of TRBD1 rests on TCRdb alone, since no DNA is present to check it. Germline values: CDR1 MNHNS, CDR2 SASEGT. The CDR3 totals 17 residues. CDR3 sequence: CASSDAGALSGANVLTF.